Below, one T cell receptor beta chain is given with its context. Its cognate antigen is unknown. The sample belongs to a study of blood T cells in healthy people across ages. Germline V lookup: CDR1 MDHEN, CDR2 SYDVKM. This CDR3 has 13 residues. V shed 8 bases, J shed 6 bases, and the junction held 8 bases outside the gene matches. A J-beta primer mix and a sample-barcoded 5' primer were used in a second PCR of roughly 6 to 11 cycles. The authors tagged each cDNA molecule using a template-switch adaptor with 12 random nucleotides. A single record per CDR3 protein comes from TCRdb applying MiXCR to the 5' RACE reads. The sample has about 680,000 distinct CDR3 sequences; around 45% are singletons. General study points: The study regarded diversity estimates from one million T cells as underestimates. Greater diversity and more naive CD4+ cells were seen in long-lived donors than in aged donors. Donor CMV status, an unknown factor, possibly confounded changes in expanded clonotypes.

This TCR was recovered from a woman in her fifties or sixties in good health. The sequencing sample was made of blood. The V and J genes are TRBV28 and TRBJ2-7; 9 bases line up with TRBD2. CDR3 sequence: CASDIAGASEQYF. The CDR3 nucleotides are TGTGCCAGCGATATAGCGGGAGCATCCGAGCAGTACTTC.